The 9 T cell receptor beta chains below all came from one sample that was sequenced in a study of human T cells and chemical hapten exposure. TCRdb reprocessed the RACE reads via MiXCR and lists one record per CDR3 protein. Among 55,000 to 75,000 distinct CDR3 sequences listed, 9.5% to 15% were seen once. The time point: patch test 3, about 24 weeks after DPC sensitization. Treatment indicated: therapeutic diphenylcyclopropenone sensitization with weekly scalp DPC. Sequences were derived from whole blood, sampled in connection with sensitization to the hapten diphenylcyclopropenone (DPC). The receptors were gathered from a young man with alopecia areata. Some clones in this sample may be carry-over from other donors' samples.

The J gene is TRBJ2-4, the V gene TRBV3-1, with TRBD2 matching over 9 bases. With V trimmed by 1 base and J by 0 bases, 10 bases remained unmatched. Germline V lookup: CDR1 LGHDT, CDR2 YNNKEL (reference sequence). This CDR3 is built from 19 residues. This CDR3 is CASSQGLLAGALAKNIQYF. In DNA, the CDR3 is TGTGCCAGCAGCCAAGGGCTCTTAGCGGGGGCCCTAGCCAAAAACATTCAGTACTTC.

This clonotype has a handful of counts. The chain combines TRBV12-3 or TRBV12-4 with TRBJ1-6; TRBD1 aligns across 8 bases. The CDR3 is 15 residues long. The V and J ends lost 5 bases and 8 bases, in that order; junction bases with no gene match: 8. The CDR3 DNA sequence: TGTGCCAGCAGTCTCCACAGGGGGGTGGATTCACCCCTCCACTTT. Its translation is CASSLHRGVDSPLHF.

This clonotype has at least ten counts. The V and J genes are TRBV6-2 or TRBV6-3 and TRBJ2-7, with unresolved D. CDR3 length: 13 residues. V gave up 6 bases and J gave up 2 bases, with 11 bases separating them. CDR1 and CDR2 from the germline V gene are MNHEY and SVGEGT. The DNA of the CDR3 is TGTGCCAGCAGCCCCTTGCCCCCCTACGAGCAGTACTTC. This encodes CASSPLPPYEQYF.

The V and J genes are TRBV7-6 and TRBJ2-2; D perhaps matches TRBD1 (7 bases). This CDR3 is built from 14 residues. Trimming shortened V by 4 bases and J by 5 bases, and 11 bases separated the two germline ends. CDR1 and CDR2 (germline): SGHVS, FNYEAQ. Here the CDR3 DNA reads TGTGCCAGCAGCTCGACAGGGACTACCGGGGAGCTGTTTTTT. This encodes CASSSTGTTGELFF.

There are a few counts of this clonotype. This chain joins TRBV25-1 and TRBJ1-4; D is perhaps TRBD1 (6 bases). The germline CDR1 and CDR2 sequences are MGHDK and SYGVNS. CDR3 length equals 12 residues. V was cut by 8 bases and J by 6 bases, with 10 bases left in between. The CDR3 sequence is CASQRGDEKLFF. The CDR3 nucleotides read TGTGCCAGCCAGAGGGGGGATGAAAAACTGTTTTTT.

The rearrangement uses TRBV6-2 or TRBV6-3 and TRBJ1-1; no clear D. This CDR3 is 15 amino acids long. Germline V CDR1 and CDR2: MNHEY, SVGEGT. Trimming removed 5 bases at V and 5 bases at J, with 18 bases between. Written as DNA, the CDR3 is TGTGCCAGCAGTAAAGCCGGGAGAATGAGGACTGAAGCTTTCTTT. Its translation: CASSKAGRMRTEAFF.

CDR3 in amino acids: CASSFGQLNSPLHF. Here the CDR3 DNA reads TGCGCCAGCAGCTTTGGTCAGCTTAATTCACCCCTCCACTTT. V gene TRBV5-1 combines with J gene TRBJ1-6; unclear D gene. The CDR3 has 14 amino acids. V lost 2 bases and J lost 6, with 9 bases in between. Germline loops: CDR1 SGHRS, CDR2 YFSETQ.

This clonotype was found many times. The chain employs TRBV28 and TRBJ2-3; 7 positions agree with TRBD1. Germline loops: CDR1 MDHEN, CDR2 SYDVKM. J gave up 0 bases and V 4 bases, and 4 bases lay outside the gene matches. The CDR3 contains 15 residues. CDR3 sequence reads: CASSYLTGSTDTQYF. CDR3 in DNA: TGTGCCAGCAGTTACCTGACAGGGAGCACAGATACGCAGTATTTT.

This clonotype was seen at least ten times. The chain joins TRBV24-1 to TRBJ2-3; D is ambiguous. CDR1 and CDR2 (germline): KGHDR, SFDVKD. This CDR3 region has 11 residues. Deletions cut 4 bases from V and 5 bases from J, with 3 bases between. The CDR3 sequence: CATSEIDTQYF. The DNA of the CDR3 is TGTGCCACCAGTGAAATAGATACGCAGTATTTT.